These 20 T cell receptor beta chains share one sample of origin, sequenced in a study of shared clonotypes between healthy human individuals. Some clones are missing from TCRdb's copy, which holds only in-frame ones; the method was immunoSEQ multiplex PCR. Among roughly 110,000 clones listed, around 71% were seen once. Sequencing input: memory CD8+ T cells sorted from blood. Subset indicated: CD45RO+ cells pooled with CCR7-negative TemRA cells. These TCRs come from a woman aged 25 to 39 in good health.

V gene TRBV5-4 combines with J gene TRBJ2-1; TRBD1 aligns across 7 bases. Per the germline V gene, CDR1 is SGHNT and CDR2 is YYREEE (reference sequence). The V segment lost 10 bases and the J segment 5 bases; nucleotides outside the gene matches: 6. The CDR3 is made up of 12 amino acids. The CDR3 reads CAGAGTDNEQFF. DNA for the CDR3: TGTGCCGGAGCCGGGACAGACAATGAGCAGTTCTTC.

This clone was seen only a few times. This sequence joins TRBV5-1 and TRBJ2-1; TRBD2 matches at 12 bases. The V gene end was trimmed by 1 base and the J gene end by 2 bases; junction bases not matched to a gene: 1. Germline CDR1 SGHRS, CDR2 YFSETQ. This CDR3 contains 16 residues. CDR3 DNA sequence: TGCGCCAGCAGCTTGTCTAGCGGGAGGGCCTACAATGAGCAGTTCTTC. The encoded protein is CASSLSSGRAYNEQFF.

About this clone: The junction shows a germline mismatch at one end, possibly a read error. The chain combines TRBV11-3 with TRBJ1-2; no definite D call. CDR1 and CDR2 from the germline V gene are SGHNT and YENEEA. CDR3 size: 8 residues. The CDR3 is CASSSSAF. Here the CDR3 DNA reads TGTGCCAGCAGCTCCTCAGCCTTC.

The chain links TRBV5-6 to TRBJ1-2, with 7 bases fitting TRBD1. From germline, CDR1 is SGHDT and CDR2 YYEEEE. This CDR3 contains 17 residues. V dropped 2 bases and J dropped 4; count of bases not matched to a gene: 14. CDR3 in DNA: TGTGCCAGCAGCTTCCCGGGACAGCTAGGAGTCGGCTATGGCTACACCTTC. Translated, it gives CASSFPGQLGVGYGYTF.

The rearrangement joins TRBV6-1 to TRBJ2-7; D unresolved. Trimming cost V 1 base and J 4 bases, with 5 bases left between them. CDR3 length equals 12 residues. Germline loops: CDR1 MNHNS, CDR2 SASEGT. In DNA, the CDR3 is TGTGCCAGCAGTGAAGTAGGATACGAGCAGTACTTC. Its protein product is CASSEVGYEQYF.

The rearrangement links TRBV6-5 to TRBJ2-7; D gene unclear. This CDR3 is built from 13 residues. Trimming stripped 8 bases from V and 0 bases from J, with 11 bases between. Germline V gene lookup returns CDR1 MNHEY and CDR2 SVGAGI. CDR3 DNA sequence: TGTGCCAGCGGGCTACGAAACTCCTACGAGCAGTACTTC. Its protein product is CASGLRNSYEQYF.

The CDR3 bases are TGTGCCAGCAGCCTCCACGGGGGGGAGACCGGGGAGCTGTTTTTT. It specifies CASSLHGGETGELFF. The rearrangement uses TRBV14 and TRBJ2-2; 8 bases are a match to TRBD2. With 4 bases clipped from V and 5 bases from J, the junction kept 6 bases outside the gene matches. Germline V gene sequence: CDR1 SGHDN, CDR2 FVKESK. CDR3 length: 15 residues.

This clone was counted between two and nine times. Here the CDR3 DNA reads TGTGCCAGCAGCTTAGCGCTCGGTAGCGCCTGGGATACGCAGTATTTT. It is translated as CASSLALGSAWDTQYF. This rearrangement joins TRBV7-9 to TRBJ2-3; D is possibly TRBD2 (5 bases). CDR1 and CDR2 from the germline V gene are SEHNR and FQNEAQ (reference sequence). CDR3 length: 16 residues. V was shortened by 0 bases and J by 6 bases, with 16 bases between the two germline ends.

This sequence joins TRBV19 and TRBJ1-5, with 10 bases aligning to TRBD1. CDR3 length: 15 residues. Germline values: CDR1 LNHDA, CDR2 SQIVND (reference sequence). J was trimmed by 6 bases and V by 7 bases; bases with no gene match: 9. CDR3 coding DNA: TGTGCCAGTACCCTGGGACAGGGGCTCGGTCAGCCCCAGCATTTT. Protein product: CASTLGQGLGQPQHF.

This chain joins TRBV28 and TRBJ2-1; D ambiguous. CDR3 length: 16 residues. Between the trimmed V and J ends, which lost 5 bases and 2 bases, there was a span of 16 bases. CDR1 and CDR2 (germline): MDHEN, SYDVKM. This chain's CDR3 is CASSLSLDQAYNEQFF. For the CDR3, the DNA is TGTGCCAGCAGTCTCTCCTTGGACCAGGCCTACAATGAGCAGTTCTTC.

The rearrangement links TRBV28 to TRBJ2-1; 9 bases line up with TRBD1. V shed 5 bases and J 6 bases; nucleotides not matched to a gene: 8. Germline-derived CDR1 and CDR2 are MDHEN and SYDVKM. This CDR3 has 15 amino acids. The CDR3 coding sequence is TGTGCCAGCAGTGGGGGGGACAGGGACATCAATGAGCAGTTCTTC. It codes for CASSGGDRDINEQFF. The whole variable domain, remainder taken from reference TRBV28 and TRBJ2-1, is DVKVTQSSRYLVKRTGEKVFLECVQDMDHENMFWYRQDPGLGLRLIYFSYDVKMKEKGDIPEGYSVSREKKERFSLILESASTNQTSMYLCASSGGDRDINEQFFGPGTRLTVL.

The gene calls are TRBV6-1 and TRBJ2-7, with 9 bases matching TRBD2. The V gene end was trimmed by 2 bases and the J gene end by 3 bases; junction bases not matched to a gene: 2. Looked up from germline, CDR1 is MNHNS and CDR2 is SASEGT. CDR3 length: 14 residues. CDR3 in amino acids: CASSELAGNYEQYF. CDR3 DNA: TGTGCCAGCAGTGAACTAGCGGGAAACTACGAGCAGTACTTC.

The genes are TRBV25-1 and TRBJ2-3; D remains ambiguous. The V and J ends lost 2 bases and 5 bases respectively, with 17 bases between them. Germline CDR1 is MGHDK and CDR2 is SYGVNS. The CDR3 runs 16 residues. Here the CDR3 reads CASSEKNVVDQDTQYF. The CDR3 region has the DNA TGTGCCAGCAGTGAAAAAAACGTTGTGGACCAAGATACGCAGTATTTT.

The CDR3 DNA reads TGTGCCAGCAGTTTGACTAGCGGGATGTACGAGCAGTACTTC. Translating gives CASSLTSGMYEQYF. This chain connects TRBV27 to TRBJ2-7; TRBD2 matches at 11 bases. The CDR3 runs 14 residues. The V gene's germline CDR1 is MNHEY and CDR2 SMNVEV (reference sequence). V was pared by 3 bases and J by 4 bases, with 2 bases of the junction left unmatched.

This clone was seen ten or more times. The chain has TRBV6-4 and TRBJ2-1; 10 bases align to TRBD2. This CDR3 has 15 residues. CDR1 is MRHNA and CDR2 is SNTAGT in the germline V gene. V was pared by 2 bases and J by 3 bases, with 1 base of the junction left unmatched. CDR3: CASSDGTSDYNEQFF. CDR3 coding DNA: TGTGCCAGCAGTGACGGGACTAGCGACTACAATGAGCAGTTCTTC.

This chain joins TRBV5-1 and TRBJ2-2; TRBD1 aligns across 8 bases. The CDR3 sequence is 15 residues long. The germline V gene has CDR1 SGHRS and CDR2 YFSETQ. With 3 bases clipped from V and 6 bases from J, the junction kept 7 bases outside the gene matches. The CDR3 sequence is CASSYKTGGPGELFF. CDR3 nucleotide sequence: TGCGCCAGCAGCTATAAAACAGGGGGACCCGGGGAGCTGTTTTTT.

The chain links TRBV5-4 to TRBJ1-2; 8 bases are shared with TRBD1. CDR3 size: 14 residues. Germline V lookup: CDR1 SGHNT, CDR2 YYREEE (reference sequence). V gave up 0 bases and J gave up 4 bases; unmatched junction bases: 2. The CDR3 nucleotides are TGTGCCAGCAGCTTGGCGGACAGGGCCTATGGCTACACCTTC. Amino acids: CASSLADRAYGYTF.

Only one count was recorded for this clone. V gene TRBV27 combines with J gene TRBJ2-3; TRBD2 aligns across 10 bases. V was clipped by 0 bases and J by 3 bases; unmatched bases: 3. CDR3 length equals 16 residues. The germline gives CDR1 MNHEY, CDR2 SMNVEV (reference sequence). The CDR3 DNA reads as TGTGCCAGCAGTTTATCCCTAGCGGGAGCAACAGATACGCAGTATTTT. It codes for CASSLSLAGATDTQYF.

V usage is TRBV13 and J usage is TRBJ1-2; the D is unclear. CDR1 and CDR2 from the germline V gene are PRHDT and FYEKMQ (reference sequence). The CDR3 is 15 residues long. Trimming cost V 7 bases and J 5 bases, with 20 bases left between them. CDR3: CASTSLVWPRYGYTF. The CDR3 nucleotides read TGTGCCAGCACCTCCCTTGTATGGCCTCGTTATGGCTACACCTTC.

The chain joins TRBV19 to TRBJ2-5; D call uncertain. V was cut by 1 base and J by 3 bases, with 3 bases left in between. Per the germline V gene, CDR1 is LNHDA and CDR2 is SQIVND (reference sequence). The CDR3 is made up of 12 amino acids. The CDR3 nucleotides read TGTGCCAGTAGTATAGGGGAAGAGACCCAGTACTTC. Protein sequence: CASSIGEETQYF.